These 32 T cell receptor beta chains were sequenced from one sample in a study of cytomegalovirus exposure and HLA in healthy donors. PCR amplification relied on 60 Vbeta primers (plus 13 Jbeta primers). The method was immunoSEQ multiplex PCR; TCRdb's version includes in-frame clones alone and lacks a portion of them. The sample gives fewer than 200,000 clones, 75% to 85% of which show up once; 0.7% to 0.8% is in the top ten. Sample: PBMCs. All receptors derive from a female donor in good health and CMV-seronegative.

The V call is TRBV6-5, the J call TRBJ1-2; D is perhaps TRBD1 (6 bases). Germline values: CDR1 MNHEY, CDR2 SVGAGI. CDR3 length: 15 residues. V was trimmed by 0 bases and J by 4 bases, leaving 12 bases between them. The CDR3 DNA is TGTGCCAGCAGTTACTCTCCACAGGGCGGCTATGGCTACACCTTC. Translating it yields CASSYSPQGGYGYTF.

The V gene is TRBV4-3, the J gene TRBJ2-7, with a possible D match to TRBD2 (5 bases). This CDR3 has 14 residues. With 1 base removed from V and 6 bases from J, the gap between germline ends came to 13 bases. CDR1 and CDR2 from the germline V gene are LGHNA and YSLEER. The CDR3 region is CASSQATREGEQYF. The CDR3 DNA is TGCGCCAGCAGCCAAGCTACCAGAGAGGGCGAGCAGTACTTC.

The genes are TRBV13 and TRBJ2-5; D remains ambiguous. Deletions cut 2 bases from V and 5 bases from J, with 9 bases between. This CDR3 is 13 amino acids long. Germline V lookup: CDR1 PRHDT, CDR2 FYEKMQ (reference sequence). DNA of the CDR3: TGTGCCAGCAGCTTAAGCCACGGGGAGACCCAGTACTTC. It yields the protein CASSLSHGETQYF.

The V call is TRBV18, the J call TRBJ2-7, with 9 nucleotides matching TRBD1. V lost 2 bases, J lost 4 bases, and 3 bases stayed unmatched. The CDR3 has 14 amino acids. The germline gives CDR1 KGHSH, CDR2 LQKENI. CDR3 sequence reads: CASSPDRGVYEQYF. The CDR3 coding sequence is TGTGCCAGCTCACCAGACAGGGGGGTATACGAGCAGTACTTC.

The CDR3 coding sequence is TGTGCCAGCAGCATAGGGCCTACTAACTACAATGAGCAGTTCTTC. Translation gives CASSIGPTNYNEQFF. V usage is TRBV7-6 and J usage is TRBJ2-1; D unclear. Germline-derived CDR1 and CDR2 are SGHVS and FNYEAQ. CDR3 size: 15 residues. V lost 5 bases and J lost 3, with 14 bases in between.

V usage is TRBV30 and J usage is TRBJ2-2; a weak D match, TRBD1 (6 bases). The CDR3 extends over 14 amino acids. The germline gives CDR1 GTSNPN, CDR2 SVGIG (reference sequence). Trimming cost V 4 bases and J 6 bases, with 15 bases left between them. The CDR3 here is CAWTSQGIAGELFF. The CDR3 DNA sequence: TGTGCCTGGACTAGCCAGGGGATTGCCGGGGAGCTGTTTTTT.

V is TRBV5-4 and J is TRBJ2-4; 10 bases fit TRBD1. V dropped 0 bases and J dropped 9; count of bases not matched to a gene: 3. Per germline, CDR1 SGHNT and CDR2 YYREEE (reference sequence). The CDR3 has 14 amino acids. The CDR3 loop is CASSLVGQGSIQYF. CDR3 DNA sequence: TGTGCCAGCAGCTTGGTGGGACAGGGGAGCATTCAGTACTTC.

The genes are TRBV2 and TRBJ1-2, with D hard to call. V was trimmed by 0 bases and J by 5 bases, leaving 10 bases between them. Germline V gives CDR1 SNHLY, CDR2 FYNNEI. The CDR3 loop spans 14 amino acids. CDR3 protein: CASSEAPAEYGYTF. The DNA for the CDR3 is TGTGCCAGCAGTGAAGCCCCTGCGGAGTATGGCTACACCTTC.

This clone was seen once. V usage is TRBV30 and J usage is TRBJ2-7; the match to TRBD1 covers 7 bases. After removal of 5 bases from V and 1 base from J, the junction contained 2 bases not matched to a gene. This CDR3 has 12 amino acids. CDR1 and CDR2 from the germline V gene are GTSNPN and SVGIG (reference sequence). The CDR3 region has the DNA TGTGCCTGGGGGACAGCTTCCTACGAGCAGTACTTC. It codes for CAWGTASYEQYF.

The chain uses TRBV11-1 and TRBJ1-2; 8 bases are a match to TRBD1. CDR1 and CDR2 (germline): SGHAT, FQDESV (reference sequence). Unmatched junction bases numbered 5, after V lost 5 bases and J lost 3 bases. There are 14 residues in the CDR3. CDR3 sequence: CASSPETGDYGYTF. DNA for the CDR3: TGTGCCAGCAGCCCAGAGACAGGGGACTATGGCTACACCTTC.

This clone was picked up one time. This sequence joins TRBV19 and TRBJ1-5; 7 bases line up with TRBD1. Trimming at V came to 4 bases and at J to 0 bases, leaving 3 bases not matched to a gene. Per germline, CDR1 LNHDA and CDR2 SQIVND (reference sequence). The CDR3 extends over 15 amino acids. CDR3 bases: TGTGCCAGTAGTAGGGACAGCGATAGCAATCAGCCCCAGCATTTT. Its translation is CASSRDSDSNQPQHF.

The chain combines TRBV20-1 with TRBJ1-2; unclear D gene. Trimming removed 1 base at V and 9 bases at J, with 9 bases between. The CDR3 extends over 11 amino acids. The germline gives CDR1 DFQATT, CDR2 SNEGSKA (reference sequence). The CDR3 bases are TGCAGTGCTAGAGGGGGAGCGAGCTACACCTTC. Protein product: CSARGGASYTF.

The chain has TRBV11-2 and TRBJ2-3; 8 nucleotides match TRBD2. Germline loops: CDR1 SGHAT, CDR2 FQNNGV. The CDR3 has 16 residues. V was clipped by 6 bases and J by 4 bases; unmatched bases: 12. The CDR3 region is CASRPIAGRASDTQYF. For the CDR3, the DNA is TGTGCCAGCAGACCTATAGCGGGGAGGGCATCAGATACGCAGTATTTT.

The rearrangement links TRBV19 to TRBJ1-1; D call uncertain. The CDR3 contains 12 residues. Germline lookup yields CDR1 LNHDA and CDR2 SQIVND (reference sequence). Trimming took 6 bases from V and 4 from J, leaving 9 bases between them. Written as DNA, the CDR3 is TGTGCCAGTAGACGAGGGATCACTGAAGCTTTCTTT. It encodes CASRRGITEAFF.

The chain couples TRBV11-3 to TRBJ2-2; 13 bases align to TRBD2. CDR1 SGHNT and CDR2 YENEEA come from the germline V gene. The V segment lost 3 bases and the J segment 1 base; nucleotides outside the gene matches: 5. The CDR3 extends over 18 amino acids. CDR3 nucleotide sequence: TGTGCCAGCAGCTTTACTAGCGGGAGGGCCATGAACACCGGGGAGCTGTTTTTT. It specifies CASSFTSGRAMNTGELFF.

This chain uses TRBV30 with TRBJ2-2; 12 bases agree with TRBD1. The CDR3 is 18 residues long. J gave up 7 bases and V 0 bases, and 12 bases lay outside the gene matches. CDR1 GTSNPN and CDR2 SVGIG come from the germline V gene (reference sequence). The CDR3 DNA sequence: TGTGCCTGGAGTGTACGACATCCGGGACAGGGGGCTTTCGGGGAGCTGTTTTTT. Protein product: CAWSVRHPGQGAFGELFF.

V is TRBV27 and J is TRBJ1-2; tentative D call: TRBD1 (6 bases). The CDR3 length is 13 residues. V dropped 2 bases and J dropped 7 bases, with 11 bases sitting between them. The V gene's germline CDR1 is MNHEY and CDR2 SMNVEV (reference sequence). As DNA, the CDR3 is TGTGCCAGCAGTTTACAGGGGTGGGGTGGCTACACCTTC. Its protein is CASSLQGWGGYTF.

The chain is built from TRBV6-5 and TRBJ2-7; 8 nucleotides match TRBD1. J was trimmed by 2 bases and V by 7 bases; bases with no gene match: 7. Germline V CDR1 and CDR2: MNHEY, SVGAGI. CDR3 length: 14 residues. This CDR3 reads CASIPGQGPYEQYF. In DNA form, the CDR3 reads TGTGCCAGCATCCCTGGACAGGGACCCTACGAGCAGTACTTC.

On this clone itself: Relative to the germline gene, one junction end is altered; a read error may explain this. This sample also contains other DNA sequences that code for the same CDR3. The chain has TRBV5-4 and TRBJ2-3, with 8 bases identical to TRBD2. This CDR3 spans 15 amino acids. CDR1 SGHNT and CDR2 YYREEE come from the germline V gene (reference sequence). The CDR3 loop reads CASSWLAGGTDTQYF. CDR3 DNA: TGCGCCAGCAGCTGGCTAGCGGGCGGCACAGATACGCAGTATTTT.

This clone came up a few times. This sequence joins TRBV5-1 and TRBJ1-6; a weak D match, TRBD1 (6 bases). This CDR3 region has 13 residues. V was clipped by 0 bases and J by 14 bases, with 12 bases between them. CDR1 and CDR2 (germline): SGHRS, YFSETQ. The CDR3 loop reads CASSLETGPALHF. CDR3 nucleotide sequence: TGCGCCAGCAGCTTGGAAACAGGGCCGGCCCTCCACTTT.

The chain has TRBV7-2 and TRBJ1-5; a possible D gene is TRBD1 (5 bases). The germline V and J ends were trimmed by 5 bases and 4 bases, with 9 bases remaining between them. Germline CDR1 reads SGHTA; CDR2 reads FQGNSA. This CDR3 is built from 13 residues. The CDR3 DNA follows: TGTGCCAGCAGCAGACCAGGGAATCAGCCCCAGCATTTT. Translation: CASSRPGNQPQHF. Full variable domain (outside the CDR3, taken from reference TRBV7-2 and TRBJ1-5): GAGVSQSPSNKVTEKGKDVELRCDPISGHTALYWYRQSLGQGLEFLIYFQGNSAPDKSGLPSDRFSAERTGGSVSTLTIQRTQQEDSAVYLCASSRPGNQPQHFGDGTRLSIL.

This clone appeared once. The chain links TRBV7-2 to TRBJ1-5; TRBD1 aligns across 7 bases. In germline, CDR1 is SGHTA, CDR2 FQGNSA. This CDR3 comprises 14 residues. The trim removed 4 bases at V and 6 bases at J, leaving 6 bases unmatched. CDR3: CASSSEGQVQPQHF. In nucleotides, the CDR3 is TGTGCCAGCAGCTCGGAAGGACAGGTTCAGCCCCAGCATTTT.

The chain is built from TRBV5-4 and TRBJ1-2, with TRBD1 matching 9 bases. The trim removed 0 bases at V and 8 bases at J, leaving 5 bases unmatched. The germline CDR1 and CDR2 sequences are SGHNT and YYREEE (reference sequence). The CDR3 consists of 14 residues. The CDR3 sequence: CASSLAGTGPGYTF. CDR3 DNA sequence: TGTGCCAGCAGCTTGGCAGGGACAGGGCCCGGCTACACCTTC.

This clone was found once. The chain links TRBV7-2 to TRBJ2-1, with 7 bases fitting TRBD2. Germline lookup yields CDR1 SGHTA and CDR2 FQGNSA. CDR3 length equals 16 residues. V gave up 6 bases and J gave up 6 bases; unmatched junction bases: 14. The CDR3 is CASSSTGRAKGNEQFF. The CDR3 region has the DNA TGTGCCAGCAGTTCGACGGGGAGGGCGAAAGGCAATGAGCAGTTCTTC.

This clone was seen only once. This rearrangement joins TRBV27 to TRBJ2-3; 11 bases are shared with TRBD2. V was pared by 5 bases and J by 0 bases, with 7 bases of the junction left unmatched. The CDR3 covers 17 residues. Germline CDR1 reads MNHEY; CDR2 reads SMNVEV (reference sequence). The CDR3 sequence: CASSPGLAGHSTDTQYF. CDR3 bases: TGTGCCAGCAGTCCAGGACTAGCGGGTCATAGCACAGATACGCAGTATTTT.

The CDR3 DNA is TGTGCCAGTAGCCCGCTCGGGTACAGGGGGCAGTATGGCTACACCTTC. Translated: CASSPLGYRGQYGYTF. This chain uses TRBV19 with TRBJ1-2, with TRBD1 identical over 9 bases. The J segment lost 5 bases and the V segment lost 6 bases, leaving 13 bases of the junction unmatched. The CDR3 is 16 amino acids. CDR1 is LNHDA and CDR2 is SQIVND in the germline V gene (reference sequence).

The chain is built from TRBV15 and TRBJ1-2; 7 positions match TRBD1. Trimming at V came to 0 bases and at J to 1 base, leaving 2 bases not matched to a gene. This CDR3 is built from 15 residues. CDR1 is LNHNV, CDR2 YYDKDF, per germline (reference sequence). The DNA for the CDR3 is TGTGCCACCAGCAGAGAGGCAGGGGGTAACTATGGCTACACCTTC. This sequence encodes CATSREAGGNYGYTF.

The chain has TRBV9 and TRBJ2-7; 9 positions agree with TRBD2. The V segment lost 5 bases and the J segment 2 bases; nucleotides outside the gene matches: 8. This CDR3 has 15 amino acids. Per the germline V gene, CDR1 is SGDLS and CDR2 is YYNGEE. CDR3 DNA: TGTGCCAGCAGTAAAAGACTAGCGGCCCCCTACGAGCAGTACTTC. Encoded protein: CASSKRLAAPYEQYF.

CDR3: CASSDRAEAFF. CDR3 in DNA: TGTGCCAGCAGCGACAGGGCTGAAGCTTTCTTT. The chain couples TRBV7-8 to TRBJ1-1; 7 nucleotides match TRBD1. The CDR3 has 11 amino acids. Trimming removed 5 bases from V and 6 bases from J; junction bases left unmatched: 0. CDR1 SGHVS and CDR2 FQNEAQ come from the germline V gene. The full variable domain, its missing parts supplied by reference TRBV7-8 and TRBJ1-1, is GAGVSQSPRYKVAKRGQDVALRCDPISGHVSLFWYQQALGQGPEFLTYFQNEAQLDKSGLPSDRFFAERPEGSVSTLKIQRTQQEDSAVYLCASSDRAEAFFGQGTRLTVV.

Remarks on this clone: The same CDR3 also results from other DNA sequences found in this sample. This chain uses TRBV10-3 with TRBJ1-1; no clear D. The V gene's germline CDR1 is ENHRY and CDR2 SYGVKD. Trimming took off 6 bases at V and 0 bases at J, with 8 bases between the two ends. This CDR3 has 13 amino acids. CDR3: CAISGGMNTEAFF. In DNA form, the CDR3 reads TGTGCCATCAGCGGAGGCATGAACACTGAAGCTTTCTTT.

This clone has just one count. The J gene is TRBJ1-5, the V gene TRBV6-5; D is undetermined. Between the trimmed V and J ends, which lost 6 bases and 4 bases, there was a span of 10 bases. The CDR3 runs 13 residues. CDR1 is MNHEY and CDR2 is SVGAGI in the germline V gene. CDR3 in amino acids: CASSGRENQPQHF. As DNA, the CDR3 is TGTGCCAGCAGCGGGAGGGAGAATCAGCCCCAGCATTTT.

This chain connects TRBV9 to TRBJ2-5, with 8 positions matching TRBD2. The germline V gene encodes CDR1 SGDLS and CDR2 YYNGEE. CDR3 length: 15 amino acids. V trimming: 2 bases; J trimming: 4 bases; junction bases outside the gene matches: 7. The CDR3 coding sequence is TGTGCCAGCAGCGTGCTAGGACTAGCTTCAGAGACCCAGTACTTC. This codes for CASSVLGLASETQYF.